The 15 T cell receptor beta chains presented below share a single source sample, sequenced in a study of CD8 T cells in ankylosing spondylitis. One entry per CDR3 protein, called by TCRdb with MiXCR from the 5' RACE reads. The data contain 220,000 or so distinct CDR3 sequences, around 17% of them singletons. The antigens these receptors bind are not known. General observations from the study: A TCR beta motif of several highly homologous variants seemed to mark ankylosing spondylitis blood.

What was sequenced was blood, either unsorted or a sorted T cell fraction (not recorded which). These receptors all come from a male donor with ankylosing spondylitis.

This sequence joins TRBV20-1 and TRBJ2-7; the match to TRBD2 covers 7 bases. The V gene's germline CDR1 is DFQATT and CDR2 SNEGSKA (reference sequence). Germline trimming cut 6 bases from V and 4 bases from J; bases unmatched to any gene: 9. This CDR3 has 13 residues. CDR3 coding DNA: TGCAGTGCCCGGCGCCTAGCGGCGTACGAGCAGTACTTC. Its translation is CSARRLAAYEQYF.

The V and J genes are TRBV12-5 and TRBJ2-5, with D possibly being TRBD1 or TRBD2 (5 bases each). The V end lost 3 bases, the J end lost 3 bases, and 14 bases lay between the germline ends. The CDR3 has 15 amino acids. Germline assignment: CDR1 LGHNT and CDR2 FRNRAP. CDR3 loop: CASGLQPGRKETQYF. In DNA, the CDR3 is TGTGCTAGTGGTTTACAACCGGGACGGAAAGAGACCCAGTACTTC.

For this clonotype: A much larger clonotype is one base distant, so this may be a read error. Here the CDR3 omits its conserved ending phenylalanine or tryptophan, so a read error is the likely source. The gene calls are TRBV12-3 or TRBV12-4 and TRBJ1-1; D is perhaps TRBD1 (6 bases). The CDR3 is made up of 14 amino acids. Trimming pared 4 bases from V and 1 base from J, leaving 10 bases between. The DNA for the CDR3 is TGTGCCAGCAGTTACACGACAGGGAACACTGAAGCTTTCATT. Translation gives CASSYTTGNTEAFI.

V and J are TRBV15 and TRBJ1-6; D may be TRBD1 (6 bases). Germline lookup yields CDR1 LNHNV and CDR2 YYDKDF (reference sequence). The length of the CDR3 is 14 residues. Trimming shortened V by 3 bases and J by 7 bases, and 10 bases separated the two germline ends. Written as DNA, the CDR3 is TGTGCCACCAGCAGCGAGGGGGAAAATTCACCCCTCCACTTT. The encoded protein is CATSSEGENSPLHF.

This clonotype came up a few times. The rearrangement uses TRBV27 and TRBJ2-1, with D possibly matching TRBD2 (7 bases). This CDR3 comprises 15 residues. Germline assignment: CDR1 MNHEY and CDR2 SMNVEV (reference sequence). V dropped 2 bases and J dropped 2 bases, with 10 bases sitting between them. As DNA, the CDR3 is TGTGCCAGCAGTTTACGGCGGGGGCCCTACAATGAGCAGTTCTTC. Translating it yields CASSLRRGPYNEQFF.

This chain links TRBV6-5 with TRBJ1-4; possibly TRBD1 for D (6 bases). Looked up from germline, CDR1 is MNHEY and CDR2 is SVGAGI. V lost 0 bases and J 7 bases, leaving 12 bases between the germline ends. CDR3 length: 15 amino acids. Here the CDR3 reads CASSYSNRDGEKLFF. CDR3 DNA: TGTGCCAGCAGTTACTCCAACAGGGATGGTGAAAAACTGTTTTTT.

This clonotype was recorded a few times. The genes are TRBV12-3 or TRBV12-4 and TRBJ2-1; 8 positions agree with TRBD2. This CDR3 contains 13 residues. V gave up 7 bases and J gave up 10 bases; unmatched junction bases: 9. CDR3 amino acids: CASTISGAPEQFF. CDR3 DNA sequence: TGTGCCAGCACGATTAGCGGGGCCCCAGAGCAGTTCTTC.

This clonotype was picked up many times. This chain joins TRBV11-2 and TRBJ1-1; no firm D call. The germline CDR1 and CDR2 sequences are SGHAT and FQNNGV. The CDR3 loop spans 15 amino acids. V gave up 0 bases and J gave up 2 bases, with 10 bases separating them. DNA of the CDR3: TGTGCCAGCAGCTTAGATGCTGAGCTAAACACTGAAGCTTTCTTT. Translation gives CASSLDAELNTEAFF.

The gene calls are TRBV27 and TRBJ1-2; D remains unclear. V was trimmed by 0 bases and J by 7 bases, leaving 18 bases between them. The CDR3 has 16 amino acids. Germline V lookup: CDR1 MNHEY, CDR2 SMNVEV (reference sequence). CDR3 coding DNA: TGTGCCAGCAGTTTATCACCACCCGGGCCCGCGGGTGGCTACACCTTC. Its protein product is CASSLSPPGPAGGYTF.

In this sample, this clonotype turned up a few times. V and J are TRBV19 and TRBJ2-1; no firm D call. Per the germline V gene, CDR1 is LNHDA and CDR2 is SQIVND (reference sequence). This CDR3 has 15 amino acids. Deletions cut 3 bases from V and 2 bases from J, with 11 bases between. CDR3 region: CASSIAESAYNEQFF. CDR3 bases: TGTGCCAGTAGTATCGCAGAATCCGCCTACAATGAGCAGTTCTTC.

This clonotype was observed a few times. The chain combines TRBV28 with TRBJ2-7; D remains unclear. The CDR3 covers 14 residues. Germline CDR1 MDHEN, CDR2 SYDVKM. V was shortened by 4 bases and J by 3 bases, with 13 bases between the two germline ends. In nucleotides, the CDR3 is TGTGCCAGCAGTTCCCCCAGGACCCTCTACGAGCAGTACTTC. This encodes CASSSPRTLYEQYF.

This clonotype was detected a few times. The rearrangement uses TRBV25-1 and TRBJ1-1; D gene ambiguous. V was cut by 4 bases and J by 0 bases, with 9 bases left in between. There are 14 residues in the CDR3. The germline CDR1 and CDR2 sequences are MGHDK and SYGVNS. The CDR3 nucleotides read TGTGCCAGCAGTGTTTGGGGAATGAACACTGAAGCTTTCTTT. This gives the protein CASSVWGMNTEAFF.

The chain links TRBV29-1 to TRBJ2-2; 11 nucleotides align to TRBD2. The V and J ends lost 4 bases and 5 bases, in that order; junction bases with no gene match: 9. The CDR3 contains 16 residues. Looked up from germline, CDR1 is SQVTM and CDR2 is ANQGSEA. In DNA form, the CDR3 reads TGCAGCGTTGCAGGGACACTAGCGGGAGATACCGGGGAGCTGTTTTTT. This encodes CSVAGTLAGDTGELFF.

V gene TRBV5-6 combines with J gene TRBJ2-1; 7 nucleotides agree with TRBD2. J gave up 8 bases and V 0 bases, and 8 bases lay outside the gene matches. The CDR3 has 15 amino acids. CDR1 SGHDT and CDR2 YYEEEE come from the germline V gene. CDR3 coding DNA: TGTGCCAGCAGCTTGGTTCGACGGGGAGGGGATGAGCAGTTCTTC. Protein: CASSLVRRGGDEQFF.

This clonotype was recorded many times. This chain uses TRBV4-3 with TRBJ2-6; 15 bases line up with TRBD2. This CDR3 contains 18 residues. Germline lookup yields CDR1 LGHNA and CDR2 YSLEER. Germline trimming cut 4 bases from V and 3 bases from J; bases unmatched to any gene: 4. The CDR3 reads CASSLGLAGGIGANVLTF. The CDR3 DNA reads TGCGCCAGCAGCCTGGGACTAGCGGGAGGAATTGGGGCCAACGTCCTGACTTTC.